This T cell receptor beta chain was sequenced for a study of blood T cell repertoires in COVID-19. Study-wide background: Italy, Spain and the United States were the sources of the convalescent and acute COVID-19 samples. Nucleic acid was either cDNA or gDNA, and it came from T cells, B-cell-depleted T cells, or PBMCs.

Original analysis: Reference gene primer amplification yielded estimated nucleated cell counts. Some clones are missing from TCRdb's copy, which holds only in-frame ones; the method was immunoSEQ multiplex PCR. The DNA gave D and trimming, while V, J and clone size come from that table. The sample lists about 130,000 clones, approximately 80% occurring once. Trimming cost V 10 bases and J 3 bases, with 14 bases left between them. The CDR3 is made up of 13 amino acids. Germline CDR1 is LNHDA and CDR2 is SQIVND (reference sequence). The chain joins TRBV19 to TRBJ2-3, with D possibly TRBD1 on 5 matching bases. This receptor was obtained from a man between 65 and 80 years old with acute or convalescent COVID-19. Sequencing was done on a sample of peripheral blood. This CDR3 is CATVRQGTDTQYF. Written as DNA, the CDR3 is TGTGCCACCGTCCGGCAGGGTACAGATACGCAGTATTTT.